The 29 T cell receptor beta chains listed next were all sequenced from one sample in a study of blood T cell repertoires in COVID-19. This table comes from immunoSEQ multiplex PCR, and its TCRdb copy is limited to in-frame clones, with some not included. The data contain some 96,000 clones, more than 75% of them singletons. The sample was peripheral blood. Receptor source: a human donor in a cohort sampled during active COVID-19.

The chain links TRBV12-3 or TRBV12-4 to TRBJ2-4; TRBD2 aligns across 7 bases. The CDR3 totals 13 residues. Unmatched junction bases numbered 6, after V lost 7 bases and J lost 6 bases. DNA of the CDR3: TGTGCCAGCAACCTGGGGACTATAAACATTCAGTACTTC. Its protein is CASNLGTINIQYF.

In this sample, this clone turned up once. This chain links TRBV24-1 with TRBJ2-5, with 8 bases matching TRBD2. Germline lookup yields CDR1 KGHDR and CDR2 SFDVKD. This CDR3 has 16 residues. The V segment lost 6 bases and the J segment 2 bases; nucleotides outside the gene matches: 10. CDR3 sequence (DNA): TGTGCCACCAGTCGGGGGGGGGCGCGGGGACAAGAGACCCAGTACTTC. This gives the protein CATSRGGARGQETQYF.

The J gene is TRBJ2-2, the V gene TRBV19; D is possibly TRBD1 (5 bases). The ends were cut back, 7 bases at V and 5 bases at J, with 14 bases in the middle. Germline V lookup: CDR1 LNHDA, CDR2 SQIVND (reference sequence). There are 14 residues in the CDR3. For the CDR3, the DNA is TGTGCCAGTAATCAGGGTGAAGTGACCGGGGAGCTGTTTTTT. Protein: CASNQGEVTGELFF.

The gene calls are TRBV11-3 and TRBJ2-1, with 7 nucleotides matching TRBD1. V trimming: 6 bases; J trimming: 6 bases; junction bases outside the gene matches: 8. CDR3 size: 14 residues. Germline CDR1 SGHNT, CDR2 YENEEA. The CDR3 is CASSKDRAANEQFF. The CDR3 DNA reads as TGTGCCAGCAGTAAAGACAGGGCGGCCAATGAGCAGTTCTTC. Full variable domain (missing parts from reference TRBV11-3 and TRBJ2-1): EAGVVQSPRYKIIEKKQPVAFWCNPISGHNTLYWYLQNLGQGPELLIRYENEEAVDDSQLPKDRFSAERLKGVDSTLKIQPAELGDSAVYLCASSKDRAANEQFFGPGTRLTVL.

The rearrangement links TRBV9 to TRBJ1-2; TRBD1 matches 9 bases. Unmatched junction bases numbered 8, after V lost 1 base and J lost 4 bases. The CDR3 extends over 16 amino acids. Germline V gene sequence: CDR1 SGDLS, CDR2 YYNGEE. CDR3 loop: CASSVTRTGASYGYTF. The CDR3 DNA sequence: TGTGCCAGCAGCGTAACCCGGACAGGGGCTAGCTATGGCTACACCTTC.

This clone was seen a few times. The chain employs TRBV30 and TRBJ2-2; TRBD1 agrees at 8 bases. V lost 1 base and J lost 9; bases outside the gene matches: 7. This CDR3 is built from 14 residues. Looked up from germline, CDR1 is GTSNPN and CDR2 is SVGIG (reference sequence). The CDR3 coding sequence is TGTGCCTGGAGTGAGTCAGGGGGCAGTCGGGAGCTGTTTTTT. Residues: CAWSESGGSRELFF. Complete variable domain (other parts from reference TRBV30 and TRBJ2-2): SQTIHQWPATLVQPVGSPLSLECTVEGTSNPNLYWYRQAAGRGLQLLFYSVGIGQISSEVPQNLSASRPQDRQFILSSKKLLLSDSGFYLCAWSESGGSRELFFGEGSRLTVL.

Here the CDR3 reads CASSVTGQGAYEQYF. The CDR3 DNA sequence: TGTGCCAGTAGTGTTACGGGACAGGGGGCCTACGAGCAGTACTTC. This chain links TRBV19 with TRBJ2-7; 11 bases are shared with TRBD1. The V segment lost 5 bases and the J segment 2 bases; nucleotides outside the gene matches: 5. CDR1 and CDR2 (germline): LNHDA, SQIVND (reference sequence). This CDR3 region has 15 residues. Drawing the rest from reference TRBV19 and TRBJ2-7, the complete variable domain is DGGITQSPKYLFRKEGQNVTLSCEQNLNHDAMYWYRQDPGQGLRLIYYSQIVNDFQKGDIAEGYSVSREKKESFPLTVTSAQKNPTAFYLCASSVTGQGAYEQYFGPGTRLTVT.

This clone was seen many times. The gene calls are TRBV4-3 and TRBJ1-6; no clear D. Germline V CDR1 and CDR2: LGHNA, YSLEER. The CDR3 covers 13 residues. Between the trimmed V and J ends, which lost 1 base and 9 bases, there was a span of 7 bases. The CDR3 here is CASSQVILSPLHF. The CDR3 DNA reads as TGCGCCAGCAGCCAAGTTATCCTTTCACCCCTCCACTTT.

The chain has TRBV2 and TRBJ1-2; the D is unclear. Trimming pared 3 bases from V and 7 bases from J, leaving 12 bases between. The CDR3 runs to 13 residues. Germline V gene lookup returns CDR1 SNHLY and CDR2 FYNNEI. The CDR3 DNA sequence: TGTGCCAGCAGTGACAGTCTGATGCCTGGCTACACCTTC. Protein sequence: CASSDSLMPGYTF.

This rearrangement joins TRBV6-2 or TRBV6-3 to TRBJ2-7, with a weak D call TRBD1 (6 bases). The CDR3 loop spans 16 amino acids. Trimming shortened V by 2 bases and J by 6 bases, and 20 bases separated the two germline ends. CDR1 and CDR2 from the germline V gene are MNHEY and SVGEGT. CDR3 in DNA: TGTGCCAGCAGTTACCCAAAAACAGGGACCTCTATCGAGCAGTACTTC. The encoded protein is CASSYPKTGTSIEQYF.

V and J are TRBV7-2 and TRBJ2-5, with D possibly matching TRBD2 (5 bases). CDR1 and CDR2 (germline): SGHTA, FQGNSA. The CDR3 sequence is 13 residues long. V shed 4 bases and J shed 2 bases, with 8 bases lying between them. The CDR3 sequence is CASSYSGQETQYF. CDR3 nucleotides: TGTGCCAGCAGCTACAGCGGTCAAGAGACCCAGTACTTC.

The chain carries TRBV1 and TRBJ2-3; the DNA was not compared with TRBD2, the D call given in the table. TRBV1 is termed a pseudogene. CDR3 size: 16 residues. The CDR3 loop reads CTSSQDRLAGEDTQYF. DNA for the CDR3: TGCACCAGCAGCCAAGACCGACTAGCGGGAGAGGATACGCAGTATTTT.

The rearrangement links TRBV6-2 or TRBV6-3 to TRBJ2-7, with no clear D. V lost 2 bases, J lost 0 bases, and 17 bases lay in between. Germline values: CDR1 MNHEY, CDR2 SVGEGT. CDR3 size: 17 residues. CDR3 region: CASSYDQARMSSYEQYF. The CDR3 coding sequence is TGTGCCAGCAGTTACGACCAGGCCAGGATGAGCTCCTACGAGCAGTACTTC.

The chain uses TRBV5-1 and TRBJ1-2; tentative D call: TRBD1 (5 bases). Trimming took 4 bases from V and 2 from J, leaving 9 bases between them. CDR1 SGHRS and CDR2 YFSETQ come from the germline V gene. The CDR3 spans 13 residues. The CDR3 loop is CASSTQANYGYTF. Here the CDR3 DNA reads TGCGCCAGCAGCACACAGGCAAACTATGGCTACACCTTC.

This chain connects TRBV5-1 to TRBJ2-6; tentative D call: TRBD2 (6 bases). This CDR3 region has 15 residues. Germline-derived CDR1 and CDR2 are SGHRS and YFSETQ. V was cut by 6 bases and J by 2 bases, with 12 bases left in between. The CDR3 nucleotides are TGCGCCAGCATGGATGGCGGGGCTGGGGCCAACGTCCTGACTTTC. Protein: CASMDGGAGANVLTF.

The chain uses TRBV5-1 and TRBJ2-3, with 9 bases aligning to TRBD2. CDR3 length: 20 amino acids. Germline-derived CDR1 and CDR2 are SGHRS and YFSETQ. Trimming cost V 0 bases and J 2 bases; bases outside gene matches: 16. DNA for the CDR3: TGCGCCAGCAGCTTGGTGTCGTTAAGAGCGGGAGGAAAGGCCACAGATACGCAGTATTTT. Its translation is CASSLVSLRAGGKATDTQYF.

In nucleotides, the CDR3 is TGTGCCAGCAGTTACCCCAAGCCTTGGACTAGCGGGAGTTTAGATACGCAGTATTTT. Protein sequence: CASSYPKPWTSGSLDTQYF. The J gene is TRBJ2-3, the V gene TRBV6-2 or TRBV6-3; 13 bases are a match to TRBD2. The CDR3 contains 19 residues. V lost 2 bases, J lost 5 bases, and 13 bases stayed unmatched. Germline CDR1 MNHEY, CDR2 SVGEGT.

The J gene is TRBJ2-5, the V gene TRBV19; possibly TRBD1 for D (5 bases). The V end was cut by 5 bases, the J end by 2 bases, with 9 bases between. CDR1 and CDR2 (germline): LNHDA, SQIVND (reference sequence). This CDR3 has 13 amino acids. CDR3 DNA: TGTGCCAGTAGTTTAGGGGCACAAGAGACCCAGTACTTC. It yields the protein CASSLGAQETQYF. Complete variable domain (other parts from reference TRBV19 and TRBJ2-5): DGGITQSPKYLFRKEGQNVTLSCEQNLNHDAMYWYRQDPGQGLRLIYYSQIVNDFQKGDIAEGYSVSREKKESFPLTVTSAQKNPTAFYLCASSLGAQETQYFGPGTRLLVL.

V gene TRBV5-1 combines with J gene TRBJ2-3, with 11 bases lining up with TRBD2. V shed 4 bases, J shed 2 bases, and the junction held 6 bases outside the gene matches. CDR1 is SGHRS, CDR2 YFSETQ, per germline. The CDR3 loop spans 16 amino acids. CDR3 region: CASSPLAGGTTDTQYF. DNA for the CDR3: TGCGCCAGCAGCCCTCTAGCGGGAGGTACCACAGATACGCAGTATTTT.

The CDR3: CASSLGTGNSNQPQHF. The CDR3 DNA sequence: TGCGCCAGCAGCCTGGGGACAGGGAATAGCAATCAGCCCCAGCATTTT. The chain combines TRBV5-1 with TRBJ1-5; 9 positions match TRBD1. The V and J ends lost 4 bases and 0 bases, in that order; junction bases with no gene match: 5. This CDR3 contains 16 residues. The germline CDR1 and CDR2 sequences are SGHRS and YFSETQ.

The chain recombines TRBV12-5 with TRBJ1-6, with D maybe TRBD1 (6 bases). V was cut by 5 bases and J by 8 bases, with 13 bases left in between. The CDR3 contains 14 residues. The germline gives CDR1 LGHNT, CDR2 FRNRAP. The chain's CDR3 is CASGAWDIDSPLHF. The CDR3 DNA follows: TGTGCTAGTGGTGCGTGGGACATCGATTCACCCCTCCACTTT. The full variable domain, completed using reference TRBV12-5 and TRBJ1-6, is DARVTQTPRHKVTEMGQEVTMRCQPILGHNTVFWYRQTMMQGLELLAYFRNRAPLDDSGMPKDRFSAEMPDATLATLKIQPSEPRDSAVYFCASGAWDIDSPLHFGNGTRLTVT.

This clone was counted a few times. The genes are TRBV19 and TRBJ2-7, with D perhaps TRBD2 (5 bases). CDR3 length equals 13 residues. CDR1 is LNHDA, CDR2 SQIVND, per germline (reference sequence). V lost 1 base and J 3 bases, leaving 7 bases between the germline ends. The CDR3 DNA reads TGTGCCAGTAGTATAGTCCGGGACTACGAGCAGTACTTC. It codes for CASSIVRDYEQYF.

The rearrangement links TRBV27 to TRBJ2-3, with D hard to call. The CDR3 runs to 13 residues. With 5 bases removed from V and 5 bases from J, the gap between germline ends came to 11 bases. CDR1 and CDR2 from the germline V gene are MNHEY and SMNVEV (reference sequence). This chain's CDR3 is CASSLVYRDTQYF. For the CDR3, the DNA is TGTGCCAGCAGTCTAGTCTACCGAGATACGCAGTATTTT.

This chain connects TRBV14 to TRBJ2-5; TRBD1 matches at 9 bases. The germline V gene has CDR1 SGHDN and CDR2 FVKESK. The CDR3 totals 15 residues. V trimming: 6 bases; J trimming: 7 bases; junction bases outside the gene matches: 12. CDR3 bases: TGTGCCAGCAGGGCCGGGACAGGGCCCTTTTGGACCCAGTACTTC. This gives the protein CASRAGTGPFWTQYF.

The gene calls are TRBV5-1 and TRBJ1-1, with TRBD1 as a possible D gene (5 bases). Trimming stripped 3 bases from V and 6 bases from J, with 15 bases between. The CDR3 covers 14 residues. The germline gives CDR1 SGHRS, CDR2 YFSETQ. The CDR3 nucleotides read TGCGCCAGCAGCTGGGGGGAGTTAGGAGCTGAAGCTTTCTTT. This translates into CASSWGELGAEAFF.

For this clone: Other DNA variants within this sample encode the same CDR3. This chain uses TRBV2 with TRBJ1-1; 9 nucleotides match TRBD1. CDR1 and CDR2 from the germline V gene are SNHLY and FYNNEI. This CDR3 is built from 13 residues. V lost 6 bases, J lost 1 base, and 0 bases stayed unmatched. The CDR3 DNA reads TGTGCCAGCAGGGGACAGGGGAACACTGAAGCTTTCTTT. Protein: CASRGQGNTEAFF.

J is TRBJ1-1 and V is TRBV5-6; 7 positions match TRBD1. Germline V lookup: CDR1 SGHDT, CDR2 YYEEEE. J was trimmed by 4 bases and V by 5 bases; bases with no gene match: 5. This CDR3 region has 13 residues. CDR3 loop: CASRWGQTTEAFF. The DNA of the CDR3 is TGTGCCAGCAGATGGGGACAGACCACTGAAGCTTTCTTT.

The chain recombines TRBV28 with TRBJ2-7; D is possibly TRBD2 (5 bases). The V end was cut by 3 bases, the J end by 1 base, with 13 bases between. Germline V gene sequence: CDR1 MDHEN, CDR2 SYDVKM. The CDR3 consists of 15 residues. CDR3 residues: CASSFVRVLSYEQYF. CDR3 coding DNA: TGTGCCAGCAGTTTTGTGAGGGTTCTATCCTACGAGCAGTACTTC.

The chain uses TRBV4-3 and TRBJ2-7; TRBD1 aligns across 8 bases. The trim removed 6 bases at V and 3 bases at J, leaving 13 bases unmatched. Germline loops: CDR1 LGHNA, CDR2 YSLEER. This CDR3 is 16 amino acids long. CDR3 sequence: CASSHTIGQGGYEQYF. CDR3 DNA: TGCGCCAGCAGTCACACAATTGGACAGGGAGGCTACGAGCAGTACTTC.